A selection of T cell receptor beta chains follows, all from one sample in a study of cytomegalovirus exposure and HLA in healthy donors. Measured with immunoSEQ multiplex PCR; TCRdb has only the in-frame clones, and not every one. The sample has about 170,000 clones; 73% are singletons. Material for sequencing was PBMCs. Receptors were obtained from a woman between 18 and 29 years old in good health and CMV-seropositive. Each CDR3 is given with its conserved first and last residue. A D gene is named only where the DNA matches it firmly. The size field is filled for only some rows; it gives once, few, many or a size class.

v_gene	d_gene	j_gene	abundance	CDR3nt	CDR3aa
TRBV29-1	.	TRBJ2-7	.	TGCAGCGTTGAACGGGACTCCTACGAGCAGTACTTC	CSVERDSYEQYF
TRBV7-9	.	TRBJ2-7	.	TGTGCCAGCAGCTTCACCGGGACTTCCCCCTACGAGCAGTACTTC	CASSFTGTSPYEQYF
TRBV29-1	.	TRBJ2-1	.	TGCAGCTCAACCCCCCCCGGGACACCCTCCTACAATGAGCAGTTCTTC	CSSTPPGTPSYNEQFF
TRBV9	.	TRBJ2-7	.	TGTGCCAGCAGCCCCCCCGCCCGAGGGACACTAAACGAGCAGTACTTC	CASSPPARGTLNEQYF
TRBV10-3	.	TRBJ1-1	.	TGTGCCATCAGTGACAGGGTAGAAAGGACTGAAGCTTTCTTT	CAISDRVERTEAFF
TRBV11-3	TRBD1	TRBJ2-3	few	TGTGCCAGCAGCTCGGGGACAGGGGGTGAGACAGATACGCAGTATTTT	CASSSGTGGETDTQYF
TRBV7-2	TRBD1	TRBJ2-7	.	TGTGCCAGCGGCTCTTTGGACAGGCAATCCTACGAGCAGTACTTC	CASGSLDRQSYEQYF
TRBV10-3	.	TRBJ1-2	.	TGTGCCATCAGTGGGAGGGACTCCTATGGCTACACCTTC	CAISGRDSYGYTF
TRBV6-5	.	TRBJ1-2	.	TGTGCCAGCAGATCCATCCGATCAGGGGTCGGCGGCTACACCTTC	CASRSIRSGVGGYTF
TRBV11-2	.	TRBJ2-1	.	TGTGCCAGCAGCCTCGGGGGGCCACAGAGCTCCTACAATGAGCAGTTCTTC	CASSLGGPQSSYNEQFF
TRBV7-2	.	TRBJ1-4	.	TGTGCCAGCAGCTTAGGACAGGTCGTATCTGAAAAACTGTTTTTT	CASSLGQVVSEKLFF
TRBV25-1	.	TRBJ2-3	.	TGTGCCAGCAGCGAGGTTCGCGGGGGCTCCACAGATACGCAGTATTTT	CASSEVRGGSTDTQYF
TRBV2	TRBD1	TRBJ2-5	.	TGTGCCAGCAGTAGGGACAGCCAAGAGACCCAGTACTTC	CASSRDSQETQYF
TRBV19	TRBD1	TRBJ1-1	few	TGTGCCAGTAGTACCGACAGGGGGCGGGAAGCTTTCTTT	CASSTDRGREAFF
TRBV18	TRBD2	TRBJ2-1	.	TGTGCCAGCCGGGAATCCGGGGGGGCCGGCTCCTACAATGAGCAGTTCTTC	CASRESGGAGSYNEQFF
TRBV10-1	TRBD2	TRBJ2-2	once	TGCGCCAGCAGGGGTGACCCCGCTTTACTAGCGGGGGGGCCGTGCGCCGGGGAGCTGTTTTTT	CASRGDPALLAGGPCAGELFF
TRBV14	TRBD1	TRBJ2-5	.	TGTGCCAGCAGCCAAGACGTGGGACAGCGGGAGACCCAGTACTTC	CASSQDVGQRETQYF
TRBV6-6	.	TRBJ1-5	.	TGTGCCAGCACCGAAAGAAGAGGTCGGAATCAGCCCCAGCATTTT	CASTERRGRNQPQHF
TRBV29-1	.	TRBJ2-3	.	TGCAGCGTTGATGGGGGGGCCACAGATACGCAGTATTTT	CSVDGGATDTQYF
TRBV12-5	TRBD1	TRBJ1-4	.	TGTGCTAGTGGTTTCGGCGGACAGGGGATTACTAATGAAAAACTGTTTTTT	CASGFGGQGITNEKLFF
TRBV25-1	.	TRBJ2-3	few	TGTGCCAGCGGAGGGGAAGGGTTAACAGATACGCAGTATTTT	CASGGEGLTDTQYF
TRBV4-2	TRBD2	TRBJ2-3	.	TGTGCCAGCAGCCAAGATGGGGCGGGGGGCCGTGGAGATACGCAGTATTTT	CASSQDGAGGRGDTQYF
TRBV7-2	TRBD1	TRBJ1-1	.	TGTGCCAGCAGCTTAGGGGACAGGGTCCACACTGAAGCTTTCTTT	CASSLGDRVHTEAFF
TRBV5-1	TRBD1	TRBJ1-2	few	TGCGCCAGCAGCTGGGGACAGGGTACCCCCTATGGCTACACCTTC	CASSWGQGTPYGYTF
TRBV5-4	TRBD1	TRBJ1-1	.	TGTGCCAGCAGCCAACCGAGGACAGGGGAATACACTGAAGCTTTCTTT	CASSQPRTGEYTEAFF
TRBV9	.	TRBJ1-3	few	TGTGCCAGCAGCGTGGCAGGGTCTCCAGGAAACACCATATATTTT	CASSVAGSPGNTIYF
TRBV4-3	.	TRBJ1-4	few	TGCGCCAGCAGCCAAGAAATCAAACAGGGAGGGGAAAAACTGTTTTTT	CASSQEIKQGGEKLFF
TRBV7-6	.	TRBJ2-7	.	TGTGCCAGCAGCCCTGGGCGGGGTTACGAGCAGTACTTC	CASSPGRGYEQYF
TRBV7-2	TRBD1	TRBJ1-2	few	TGTGCCAGCAGCTTAGTCGGCGGACAGGGAGCTGGCTACACCTTC	CASSLVGGQGAGYTF
TRBV14	TRBD2	TRBJ2-1	.	TGTGCCAGCAGCCATATTCCCGGGGCTAGCGGGGGGAACAATGAGCAGTTCTTC	CASSHIPGASGGNNEQFF
TRBV20-1	.	TRBJ1-1	few	TGCAGTGCTCCCTCCGGGGAGGAAGCTTTCTTT	CSAPSGEEAFF
TRBV11-2	.	TRBJ2-7	.	TGTGCCAGCAGCCGGAACAGGGATAGCTCCTACGAGCAGTACTTC	CASSRNRDSSYEQYF
TRBV9	TRBD1	TRBJ1-2	.	TGTGCCAGCAGCGGACAGAAACAGGGGTTGAGCGGCTACACCTTC	CASSGQKQGLSGYTF
TRBV11-2	.	TRBJ2-1	.	TGTGCCAGCAGCTTAGATCGGAGTGAGCAGTTCTTC	CASSLDRSEQFF
TRBV7-6	.	TRBJ2-5	.	TGTGCCAGCAGCTTAGTGCTGGGGCAGGAGACCCAGTACTTC	CASSLVLGQETQYF
TRBV4-3	.	TRBJ1-1	few	TGCGCCAGCAGCCAAGACCCGACAACGGGGACTGAAGCTTTCTTT	CASSQDPTTGTEAFF
TRBV30	.	TRBJ1-6	.	TGTGCCTGGACAATTGGTGACTCAACCCTCCACTTT	CAWTIGDSTLHF
TRBV9	.	TRBJ2-7	.	TGTGCCAGCAGCGTAGCTGAAAGGGGCGAGCAGTACTTC	CASSVAERGEQYF
TRBV19	.	TRBJ1-2	.	TGTGCCAGTAGTATAAGAGGTCCTGGGGGCGTACAAGGCTATGGCTACACCTTC	CASSIRGPGGVQGYGYTF
TRBV10-3	TRBD1	TRBJ2-7	.	TGTGCCATCAGTGGGGGACAGACCACCACCTACGAGCAGTACTTC	CAISGGQTTTYEQYF
TRBV6-1	TRBD1	TRBJ2-7	.	TGTGCCAGCAGGGGAGGGACAGGGGGTACCTACGAGCAGTACTTC	CASRGGTGGTYEQYF
TRBV6-4	TRBD1	TRBJ2-3	.	TGTGCCAGCAGTGAATTCGGGTTGTGGGGACAGGGGACAGATACGCAGTATTTT	CASSEFGLWGQGTDTQYF
TRBV6-6	.	TRBJ2-1	.	TGTGCCAGCAGTTCCGGGACATCGACCTACAATGAGCAGTTCTTC	CASSSGTSTYNEQFF
TRBV18	.	TRBJ1-5	.	TGTGCCAGCTCACCACTCGACAGAAATCAGCCCCAGCATTTT	CASSPLDRNQPQHF
TRBV6-5	TRBD2	TRBJ2-1	.	TGTGCCAGCAGCCGGGGGGTAACCGACTACAATGAGCAGTTCTTC	CASSRGVTDYNEQFF
TRBV5-6	.	TRBJ1-1	.	TGTGCCAGCAGCTTTGGTCGACGGGGTGCTGAAGCTTTCTTT	CASSFGRRGAEAFF
TRBV7-2	TRBD2	TRBJ2-2	few	TGTGCCAGCAGCTTAGTGTACGGGGGGTTAACCGGGGAGCTGTTTTTT	CASSLVYGGLTGELFF
TRBV15	.	TRBJ2-5	.	TGTGCCACCAGCAGTTGGAGGCATGAGACCCAGTACTTC	CATSSWRHETQYF
TRBV5-1	TRBD2	TRBJ2-1	.	TGCGCCAGCAGCTTGGTAGAGGCGGGGGGGCCCTATGAGCAGTTCTTC	CASSLVEAGGPYEQFF
TRBV4-2	.	TRBJ2-7	once	TGTGCCAGCAGCCAAGAGGGTAGCGGAGGCCTTTCCTACGAGCAGTACTTC	CASSQEGSGGLSYEQYF
TRBV15	TRBD1	TRBJ1-2	once	TGTGCCACCAGCCCCCGGGGACAGGGTATCGGCTACACCTTC	CATSPRGQGIGYTF
TRBV5-4	.	TRBJ2-3	.	TGTGCCAGCAGCTTGGTAGGGGTAGATACGCAGTATTTT	CASSLVGVDTQYF
TRBV27	.	TRBJ1-1	.	TGTGCCAGCAGCAAACAGGAGCCTCTAAGAGCTTTCTTT	CASSKQEPLRAFF
TRBV6-5	.	TRBJ2-7	few	TGTGCCAGCAGTTACTCTTCAGGGTCGGGCGAGCAGTACTTC	CASSYSSGSGEQYF
TRBV5-6	.	TRBJ2-3	.	TGTGCCAGCAGCGCATTACAGGGCACAGATACGCAGTATTTT	CASSALQGTDTQYF
TRBV7-2	TRBD2	TRBJ2-7	.	TGTGCCAGCAGCTCCGGGACTAGCGGGGGCTATTCCTACGAGCAGTACTTC	CASSSGTSGGYSYEQYF
TRBV19	.	TRBJ2-6	few	TGTGCCAGTAGTACCCGGGACTCCATATCTGGGGCCAACGTCCTGACTTTC	CASSTRDSISGANVLTF
TRBV7-9	.	TRBJ1-4	.	TGTGCCAGCAGCTACAGGGTTGCAACTAATGAAAAACTGTTTTTT	CASSYRVATNEKLFF
TRBV5-1	.	TRBJ2-7	.	TGCGCCAGCAGTCCGGGGGGCGGCAGCTCCTACGAGCAGTACTTC	CASSPGGGSSYEQYF
TRBV15	.	TRBJ1-4	.	TGTGCCACCAGTAAACCCAGGGGATCTAATGAAAAACTGTTTTTT	CATSKPRGSNEKLFF